This T cell receptor beta chain was observed in a study of blood T cell repertoires in COVID-19. Study-level information: COVID-19 samples collected from the United States, Italy and Spain covered acute and convalescent phases. From T cells, B-cell-depleted T cells, or PBMCs came the material, which was cDNA or gDNA.

As originally analysed: Reference gene primer amplification gave estimated nucleated cell counts. TCRdb's table, derived via immunoSEQ multiplex PCR, lists solely in-frame clones and lacks some. The V and J calls and clone size were taken over from that table, and D and trimming were inferred from the DNA. The sample includes about 100,000 clones, about 80% seen only once; the top ten take roughly a third. Trimming took 1 base from V and 0 from J, leaving 7 bases between them. This CDR3 comprises 15 residues. Germline assignment: CDR1 LGHDT and CDR2 YNNKEL (reference sequence). The rearrangement joins TRBV3-1 (or the pseudogene TRBV3-2) to TRBJ2-1; no clear D. The TCR sequence derives from a man between 65 and 85 years old with active or convalescent COVID-19. Sequencing was carried out using peripheral blood. CDR3 amino acids: CASSQVVGSYNEQFF. CDR3 nucleotide sequence: TGTGCCAGCAGCCAAGTGGTCGGCTCCTACAATGAGCAGTTCTTC.